Below, 25 T cell receptor beta chains from the same sample are listed, as sequenced in a study of cytotoxic CD8 clonotypes in ibrutinib-treated CLL. The data were produced by immunoSEQ multiplex PCR, yet TCRdb's version contains in-frame clones alone and is incomplete. The sample lists about 200,000 clones, around 70% seen once, with 13% in the top ten. The source material was PBMCs, sampled after 24 months of ibrutinib treatment. These receptors originate from a human donor with chronic lymphocytic leukemia.

V gene TRBV9 combines with J gene TRBJ2-7; no clear D. The CDR3 runs to 15 residues. Germline lookup yields CDR1 SGDLS and CDR2 YYNGEE. Trimming pared 4 bases from V and 4 bases from J, leaving 18 bases between. Here the CDR3 DNA reads TGTGCCAGCAGCAGAGGCCACTCCTTTGCGTACGAGCAGTACTTC. Its protein is CASSRGHSFAYEQYF.

This chain joins TRBV9 and TRBJ2-7; 9 bases are shared with TRBD2. The ends lost 2 bases at V and 2 bases at J; junction bases unmatched: 5. The CDR3 has 15 amino acids. The germline V gene encodes CDR1 SGDLS and CDR2 YYNGEE. In nucleotides, the CDR3 is TGTGCCAGCAGCGTGGGGGCGGGAGGGCCCTACGAGCAGTACTTC. It translates to CASSVGAGGPYEQYF.

This clone came up a few times. This chain uses TRBV18 with TRBJ2-3, with TRBD2 matching 8 bases. Trimming at V came to 1 base and at J to 10 bases, leaving 13 bases not matched to a gene. CDR3 size: 16 residues. CDR1 and CDR2 (germline): KGHSH, LQKENI. CDR3 sequence: CASSPQGAGGARAQYF. The CDR3, as DNA: TGTGCCAGCTCACCACAGGGCGCGGGAGGCGCTCGGGCGCAGTATTTT.

The rearrangement uses TRBV4-1 and TRBJ2-1; TRBD2 matches 11 bases. The ends lost 1 base at V and 4 bases at J; junction bases unmatched: 3. Germline CDR1 reads MGHRA; CDR2 reads YSYEKL. The CDR3 is 16 residues long. The CDR3 loop reads CASSQGTSGLYNEQFF. The CDR3 DNA follows: TGCGCCAGCAGCCAAGGGACTAGCGGGTTGTACAATGAGCAGTTCTTC.

The chain carries TRBV27 and TRBJ1-5; 7 bases are a match to TRBD1. This CDR3 has 14 residues. The ends lost 7 bases at V and 5 bases at J; junction bases unmatched: 8. The germline CDR1 and CDR2 sequences are MNHEY and SMNVEV (reference sequence). The CDR3 protein is CASMKGQAHQPQHF. The CDR3 DNA reads TGTGCCAGCATGAAAGGACAGGCCCATCAGCCCCAGCATTTT.

This rearrangement joins TRBV28 to TRBJ2-3; D assignment may be TRBD1 or TRBD2 (5 bases each). Trimming left V 5 bases short and J 2 bases short, with 8 bases between. Per the germline V gene, CDR1 is MDHEN and CDR2 is SYDVKM. The CDR3 contains 13 residues. Here the CDR3 DNA reads TGTGCCAGCAGTCGGGACCACACAGATACGCAGTATTTT. Its protein product is CASSRDHTDTQYF.

The genes are TRBV15 and TRBJ2-6; 8 nucleotides line up with TRBD1. The CDR3 is 19 residues long. The germline V gene has CDR1 LNHNV and CDR2 YYDKDF (reference sequence). The ends lost 0 bases at V and 0 bases at J; junction bases unmatched: 7. The CDR3 nucleotides read TGTGCCACCAGCAGAGATGATGGACAGGGCTACTCTGGGGCCAACGTCCTGACTTTC. It encodes CATSRDDGQGYSGANVLTF.

The rearrangement joins TRBV5-1 to TRBJ1-2, with D possibly being TRBD1 (5 bases). The ends were cut back, 2 bases at V and 4 bases at J, with 12 bases in the middle. CDR1 SGHRS and CDR2 YFSETQ come from the germline V gene. The CDR3 totals 14 residues. The CDR3 protein is CASSLGDVGYGYTF. CDR3 nucleotides: TGCGCCAGCAGCTTAGGGGACGTGGGCTATGGCTACACCTTC.

The chain combines TRBV11-2 with TRBJ2-1; TRBD2 agrees at 7 bases. Germline CDR1 is SGHAT and CDR2 is FQNNGV. V was pared by 3 bases and J by 9 bases, with 8 bases of the junction left unmatched. CDR3 size: 14 residues. CDR3 nucleotide sequence: TGTGCCAGCAGCTTTAATCCAGCGGGACTTGAGCAGTTCTTC. Translating it yields CASSFNPAGLEQFF.

The V gene is TRBV6-5, the J gene TRBJ2-4; 7 bases line up with TRBD2. This CDR3 contains 13 residues. Germline V gene lookup returns CDR1 MNHEY and CDR2 SVGAGI. V gave up 2 bases and J gave up 9 bases; unmatched junction bases: 4. The CDR3 DNA is TGTGCCAGCAGTTACAATAGGGAGGGCATTCAGTACTTC. The encoded protein is CASSYNREGIQYF.

This chain uses TRBV11-2 with TRBJ2-1; TRBD1 agrees at 7 bases. With V trimmed by 5 bases and J by 10 bases, 14 bases remained unmatched. The CDR3 sequence is 15 residues long. The germline V gene has CDR1 SGHAT and CDR2 FQNNGV. CDR3 loop: CASSALQGPLYEQFF. As DNA, the CDR3 is TGTGCCAGCAGCGCCTTACAGGGGCCCCTTTACGAGCAGTTCTTC.

The CDR3 protein is CASSRMTGAKQFF. Here the CDR3 DNA reads TGTGCCAGTAGCCGAATGACAGGAGCTAAGCAGTTCTTC. The rearrangement uses TRBV19 and TRBJ2-1; D is perhaps TRBD1 (6 bases). Per germline, CDR1 LNHDA and CDR2 SQIVND (reference sequence). There are 13 residues in the CDR3. The V end was cut by 6 bases, the J end by 11 bases, with 17 bases between. The full variable domain, in which reference TRBV19 and TRBJ2-1 provide the parts outside the CDR3, is DGGITQSPKYLFRKEGQNVTLSCEQNLNHDAMYWYRQDPGQGLRLIYYSQIVNDFQKGDIAEGYSVSREKKESFPLTVTSAQKNPTAFYLCASSRMTGAKQFFGPGTRLTVL.

This clone was counted only a few times. This chain uses TRBV5-4 with TRBJ2-5; 9 bases agree with TRBD1. With 4 bases clipped from V and 7 bases from J, the junction kept 11 bases outside the gene matches. The CDR3 loop spans 15 amino acids. The germline V gene encodes CDR1 SGHNT and CDR2 YYREEE (reference sequence). DNA for the CDR3: TGTGCCAGCAGCGCCGGGACAGGGATTGTGGGGACCCAGTACTTC. As protein: CASSAGTGIVGTQYF.

The chain combines TRBV15 with TRBJ2-3; 7 bases fit TRBD2. CDR3 length equals 15 residues. V lost 3 bases and J lost 0; bases outside the gene matches: 3. Germline loops: CDR1 LNHNV, CDR2 YYDKDF (reference sequence). CDR3 region: CATSSLSGSTDTQYF. In nucleotides, the CDR3 is TGTGCCACCAGCAGCCTTAGCGGGAGCACAGATACGCAGTATTTT.

V is TRBV7-7 and J is TRBJ2-3; D is undetermined. CDR1 SSHAT and CDR2 FNYEAQ come from the germline V gene (reference sequence). V was trimmed by 0 bases and J by 6 bases, leaving 7 bases between them. The CDR3 sequence is 13 residues long. The CDR3 DNA follows: TGTGCCAGCAGCTTAGCCTCGTCGGATACGCAGTATTTT. Encoded protein: CASSLASSDTQYF. The full variable domain, completed using reference TRBV7-7 and TRBJ2-3, is GAGVSQSPRYKVTKRGQDVTLRCDPISSHATLYWYQQALGQGPEFLTYFNYEAQPDKSGLPSDRFSAERPEGSISTLTIQRTEQRDSAMYRCASSLASSDTQYFGPGTRLTVL.

This chain joins TRBV7-9 and TRBJ2-7; TRBD1 is a possible D gene (6 bases). Per the germline V gene, CDR1 is SEHNR and CDR2 is FQNEAQ (reference sequence). Trimming took 6 bases from V and 4 from J, leaving 19 bases between them. This CDR3 is built from 15 residues. The CDR3 bases are TGTGCCAGCAGTTCACCAACAGGGTTACGGTACGAGCAGTACTTC. Translating gives CASSSPTGLRYEQYF. Full variable domain (outside the CDR3, taken from reference TRBV7-9 and TRBJ2-7): DTGVSQNPRHKITKRGQNVTFRCDPISEHNRLYWYRQTLGQGPEFLTYFQNEAQLEKSRLLSDRFSAERPKGSFSTLEIQRTEQGDSAMYLCASSSPTGLRYEQYFGPGTRLTVT.

This clone appeared once. The CDR3, as DNA: TGTGCCAGCAGCTTAGAGACGGGCGGGAGTTTCTCAGATACGCAGTATTTT. Translating gives CASSLETGGSFSDTQYF. The chain has TRBV7-3 and TRBJ2-3, with 7 bases aligning to TRBD2. The CDR3 covers 17 residues. V trimming: 2 bases; J trimming: 4 bases; junction bases outside the gene matches: 12. Germline values: CDR1 SGHTA, CDR2 FQGTGA.

The CDR3 spells CASSSGQATDTQYF. The CDR3 DNA is TGCGCCAGCAGCTCCGGACAGGCCACAGATACGCAGTATTTT. The V call is TRBV5-1, the J call TRBJ2-3; TRBD1 aligns across 7 bases. The germline CDR1 and CDR2 sequences are SGHRS and YFSETQ. V gave up 3 bases and J gave up 2 bases; unmatched junction bases: 3. The CDR3 is 14 residues long.

V and J are TRBV6-5 and TRBJ2-7; tentatively, D is TRBD1 (5 bases). V lost 1 base and J 0 bases, leaving 10 bases between the germline ends. Germline CDR1 and CDR2: MNHEY and SVGAGI. The CDR3 loop spans 15 amino acids. CDR3 sequence: CASSYFRASSYEQYF. CDR3 bases: TGTGCCAGCAGTTACTTCAGGGCTAGCTCCTACGAGCAGTACTTC.

The V call is TRBV14, the J call TRBJ1-1; D unclear. Between the trimmed V and J ends, which lost 4 bases and 6 bases, there was a span of 24 bases. Germline-derived CDR1 and CDR2 are SGHDN and FVKESK. The CDR3 totals 17 residues. The CDR3 DNA follows: TGTGCCAGCAGCCGACTGATAGACCAAACTTTTGGCGCTGAAGCTTTCTTT. This gives the protein CASSRLIDQTFGAEAFF.

The chain joins TRBV6-6 to TRBJ2-7; 7 bases line up with TRBD2. Germline trimming cut 5 bases from V and 4 bases from J; bases unmatched to any gene: 2. The CDR3 runs to 12 residues. Germline lookup yields CDR1 MNHNY and CDR2 SVGAGI (reference sequence). The CDR3 loop reads CASSTGGYEQYF. The CDR3 nucleotides read TGTGCCAGCAGTACGGGGGGATACGAGCAGTACTTC.

This clone was found a few times. CDR3 bases: TGTGCCAGCAGTGTCTCCCCCCCAGCGTTCTACTCCTACGAGCAGTACTTC. It encodes CASSVSPPAFYSYEQYF. This chain joins TRBV27 and TRBJ2-7; D is uncertain. This CDR3 has 17 residues. Germline values: CDR1 MNHEY, CDR2 SMNVEV (reference sequence). The V gene lost 5 bases and the J gene lost 0 bases, with 20 bases spanning the gap.

The chain is built from TRBV4-2 and TRBJ2-7; 13 positions agree with TRBD2. Per the germline V gene, CDR1 is LGHNA and CDR2 is YNFKEQ. The V gene end was trimmed by 3 bases and the J gene end by 2 bases; junction bases not matched to a gene: 4. The CDR3 is 16 residues long. CDR3 nucleotides: TGTGCCAGCAGCCATGACGGGACTAGCGGGACCTACGAGCAGTACTTC. As protein: CASSHDGTSGTYEQYF.

The chain combines TRBV10-3 with TRBJ2-5, with D perhaps assigned TRBD1 or TRBD2 (6 bases each). The CDR3 spans 14 residues. Germline-derived CDR1 and CDR2 are ENHRY and SYGVKD. The ends were cut back, 3 bases at V and 4 bases at J, with 12 bases in the middle. CDR3 amino acids: CAISDTGGPETQYF. The CDR3 nucleotides read TGTGCCATCAGTGACACCGGGGGCCCAGAGACCCAGTACTTC.

The chain links TRBV6-5 to TRBJ1-1; a possible D gene is TRBD1 (5 bases). Germline V gives CDR1 MNHEY, CDR2 SVGAGI. The CDR3 length is 12 residues. The V end was cut by 6 bases, the J end by 2 bases, with 7 bases between. The CDR3 DNA sequence: TGTGCCAGCAGCCGGGACAACACTGAAGCTTTCTTT. It encodes CASSRDNTEAFF.